What follows are 10 T cell receptor beta chains derived from one specimen sequenced in a study of beta chain features in type 1 diabetes (dated by TCRdb to the late 2010s). The method behind the library was the immunoSEQ multiplex PCR assay. The entire isolated RNA was reverse transcribed using the High Capacity cDNA Reverse Transcription Kit, and thus expressed TCRB transcripts were sequenced. Drawn from immuneACCESS, this table holds only the in-frame rearrangements with V and J called that TCRdb kept. Clones are partly lost; checked studies trace under half to an unresolved V gene and leave the rest unexplained. Recorded for this sample are tens of thousands of clones; around 32% of them occurred a single time. In total, the top ten clones hold 0.35% to 0.45% of the sample. Specimen: stem cell memory CD4+ T cells from blood. Sample cell subset or site, as interpreted from the label and publication: stem cell-like memory CD4+ T cells. The receptors come from a woman under 30 in good health.

This clone was seen a few times. V gene TRBV7-2 combines with J gene TRBJ2-7, with D maybe TRBD2 (7 bases). The CDR3 contains 15 residues. The V and J ends lost 3 bases and 4 bases respectively, with 16 bases between them. Germline loops: CDR1 SGHTA, CDR2 FQGNSA. CDR3 amino acids: CASSLSAGAGYEQYF. CDR3 coding DNA: TGTGCCAGCAGCTTGAGTGCGGGGGCCGGGTACGAGCAGTACTTC. The entire variable domain, with the rest obtained from reference TRBV7-2 and TRBJ2-7, is as follows: GAGVSQSPSNKVTEKGKDVELRCDPISGHTALYWYRQSLGQGLEFLIYFQGNSAPDKSGLPSDRFSAERTGGSVSTLTIQRTQQEDSAVYLCASSLSAGAGYEQYFGPGTRLTVT.

This clone is a singleton in its sample. The chain carries TRBV7-2 and TRBJ1-1; D is unclear. The V end lost 1 base, the J end lost 7 bases, and 7 bases lay between the germline ends. Per germline, CDR1 SGHTA and CDR2 FQGNSA. The CDR3 runs 12 residues. The CDR3 region is CASSLDRGEAFF. In DNA form, the CDR3 reads TGTGCCAGCAGCTTAGATCGAGGTGAAGCTTTCTTT.

CDR3 protein: CASSLSSGAGELFF. The CDR3 DNA follows: TGTGCCAGCAGCTTGTCGAGCGGCGCCGGGGAGCTGTTTTTT. The chain employs TRBV5-6 and TRBJ2-2, with a tentative D call TRBD2 (5 bases). V was pared by 1 base and J by 6 bases, with 10 bases between. Germline CDR1 reads SGHDT; CDR2 reads YYEEEE. CDR3 size: 14 residues.

This chain joins TRBV21-1 and TRBJ2-7; the DNA was not compared with TRBD2, the D call given in the table. TRBV21-1 is a recognized pseudogene. The CDR3 loop spans 13 amino acids. In DNA form, the CDR3 reads TGTGCCAGCAGCAAAGATAGAGAAAACGAGCAGTACTTC. Its protein product is CASSKDRENEQYF.

The table lists this clone with a few counts. This chain joins TRBV7-9 and TRBJ1-5; the D is unclear. V lost 4 bases and J 3 bases, leaving 7 bases between the germline ends. Germline V gene sequence: CDR1 SEHNR, CDR2 FQNEAQ (reference sequence). The CDR3 has 13 residues. CDR3 sequence: CASSWAFNQPQHF. In DNA form, the CDR3 reads TGTGCCAGCAGCTGGGCCTTCAATCAGCCCCAGCATTTT.

This clone was observed a few times. This chain uses TRBV6-5 with TRBJ2-7; D is possibly TRBD2 (5 bases). The CDR3 is made up of 11 amino acids. Germline V gene data show CDR1 as MNHEY and CDR2 as SVGAGI. Trimming stripped 5 bases from V and 4 bases from J, with 6 bases between. The CDR3 DNA reads as TGTGCCAGCAGTCGAGGGTACGAGCAGTACTTC. This translates into CASSRGYEQYF.

This clone has only a few counts. The chain is built from TRBV9 and TRBJ2-5; D is ambiguous. The end of the DNA is better explained by TRBJ2-7, so the J call may be wrong. In germline, CDR1 is SGDLS, CDR2 YYNGEE. The length of the CDR3 is 15 residues. CDR3 in DNA: TGTGCCAGCAGCGATGTTCCTTCAAGCTCCTACGAGCAGTACTTC. Amino acids: CASSDVPSSSYEQYF.

This clone was counted between two and nine times. The chain carries TRBV18 and TRBJ1-1; TRBD1 agrees at 9 bases. The CDR3 covers 15 residues. V dropped 3 bases and J dropped 5; count of bases not matched to a gene: 7. Germline loops: CDR1 KGHSH, CDR2 LQKENI. The CDR3 reads CASSPNRGRGTEAFF. DNA of the CDR3: TGTGCCAGCTCACCTAACAGGGGGCGCGGTACTGAAGCTTTCTTT.

The chain recombines TRBV18 with TRBJ2-1; 10 bases align to TRBD1. CDR3 size: 16 residues. Germline V lookup: CDR1 KGHSH, CDR2 LQKENI. Trimming removed 3 bases from V and 7 bases from J; junction bases left unmatched: 9. CDR3 sequence: CASSPFRQGADNEQFF. CDR3 in DNA: TGTGCCAGCTCACCCTTCCGACAGGGGGCAGATAATGAGCAGTTCTTC.

In this sample, this clone turned up a few times. The chain employs TRBV5-4 and TRBJ2-3; TRBD1 matches 9 bases. Trimming at V came to 1 base and at J to 1 base, leaving 7 bases not matched to a gene. Germline V lookup: CDR1 SGHNT, CDR2 YYREEE (reference sequence). This CDR3 contains 17 residues. The CDR3 DNA follows: TGTGCCAGCAGCTTGATAACAGGGGGCTTGCGCACAGATACGCAGTATTTT. Its protein is CASSLITGGLRTDTQYF.